The entry that follows covers one TCR beta chain sequence. Trimming left V 3 bases short and J 0 bases short, with 17 bases between. CDR1 and CDR2 from the germline V gene are KGHSH and LQKENI. CDR3 length: 17 residues. The source of the sample is a study of T cell changes during pregnancy in multiple sclerosis. This table comes from immunoSEQ multiplex PCR, and its TCRdb copy is limited to in-frame clones, with some not included. This sample has roughly 86,000 clones, with around 92% found just once. The TCR comes from a female donor with multiple sclerosis, enrolled in a pregnancy study. This chain joins TRBV18 and TRBJ1-1; tentative D call: TRBD1 (6 bases). Here the sequenced sample was peripheral blood, taken in the first trimester of pregnancy. CDR3 sequence (DNA): TGTGCCAGCTCACCCCCAGGGGCCTTGGCCATGAACACTGAAGCTTTCTTT. Its translation: CASSPPGALAMNTEAFF. The whole variable domain, remainder taken from reference TRBV18 and TRBJ1-1, is NAGVMQNPRHLVRRRGQEARLRCSPMKGHSHVYWYRQLPEEGLKFMVYLQKENIIDESGMPKERFSAEFPKEGPSILRIQQVVRGDSAAYFCASSPPGALAMNTEAFFGQGTRLTVV.